This entry lists 25 T cell receptor beta chains sequenced from one sample in a study of blood T cell repertoires in COVID-19. The data were produced by immunoSEQ multiplex PCR, yet TCRdb's version contains in-frame clones alone and is incomplete. Among roughly 60,000 clones, roughly 80% were seen once, and the ten largest hold about 6.2%. The sequenced sample consisted of peripheral blood. Every receptor here comes from a human donor in a cohort sampled during active or convalescent COVID-19.

V is TRBV2 and J is TRBJ1-3; 9 bases fit TRBD1. V lost 6 bases to trimming and J lost 0 bases; unmatched junction nucleotides: 3. The CDR3 contains 15 residues. CDR1 is SNHLY, CDR2 FYNNEI, per germline. CDR3 coding DNA: TGTGCCAGCAGGGGACAGGGATTCTCTGGAAACACCATATATTTT. This gives the protein CASRGQGFSGNTIYF.

The rearrangement joins TRBV4-3 to TRBJ1-4, with a possible D match to TRBD1 (5 bases). The CDR3 is made up of 16 amino acids. The germline V gene encodes CDR1 LGHNA and CDR2 YSLEER. V shed 2 bases and J shed 0 bases, with 10 bases lying between them. The CDR3 DNA reads TGCGCCAGCAGCCAAACCGGGGGAGCAACTAATGAAAAACTGTTTTTT. This translates into CASSQTGGATNEKLFF.

This clone has a handful of counts. The chain employs TRBV6-5 and TRBJ2-6; the match to TRBD1 covers 7 bases. J gave up 2 bases and V 9 bases, and 7 bases lay outside the gene matches. The CDR3 spans 15 residues. CDR1 and CDR2 from the germline V gene are MNHEY and SVGAGI. Written as DNA, the CDR3 is TGTGCCAGTTCTTTCGACAGGGCTGGGGCCAACGTCCTGACTTTC. Its protein is CASSFDRAGANVLTF.

The chain's CDR3 is CASSVFLRGEHYGYTF. CDR3 DNA: TGTGCCAGCAGCGTCTTTCTCAGGGGTGAGCACTATGGCTACACCTTC. The V and J genes are TRBV5-6 and TRBJ1-2, with D perhaps TRBD1 (6 bases). The CDR3 runs to 16 residues. Germline V gene sequence: CDR1 SGHDT, CDR2 YYEEEE. V lost 4 bases and J lost 3, with 19 bases in between. The full variable domain, its missing parts supplied by reference TRBV5-6 and TRBJ1-2, is DAGVTQSPTHLIKTRGQQVTLRCSPKSGHDTVSWYQQALGQGPQFIFQYYEEEERQRGNFPDRFSGHQFPNYSSELNVNALLLGDSALYLCASSVFLRGEHYGYTFGSGTRLTVV.

This clone was observed a handful of times. This rearrangement joins TRBV19 to TRBJ2-1; 8 nucleotides align to TRBD2. The CDR3 contains 15 residues. The V gene's germline CDR1 is LNHDA and CDR2 SQIVND (reference sequence). Unmatched junction bases numbered 14, after V lost 10 bases and J lost 6 bases. The CDR3: CATRTGGAEFNEQFF. CDR3 in DNA: TGTGCCACCCGAACGGGGGGGGCCGAATTCAATGAGCAGTTCTTC. The variable domain in full, completed from reference TRBV19 and TRBJ2-1, reads DGGITQSPKYLFRKEGQNVTLSCEQNLNHDAMYWYRQDPGQGLRLIYYSQIVNDFQKGDIAEGYSVSREKKESFPLTVTSAQKNPTAFYLCATRTGGAEFNEQFFGPGTRLTVL.

The sample holds a few counts of this clone. The chain employs TRBV30 and TRBJ1-1, with a possible D match to TRBD1 (5 bases). Per the germline V gene, CDR1 is GTSNPN and CDR2 is SVGIG (reference sequence). CDR3 size: 15 residues. V was clipped by 1 base and J by 1 base, with 13 bases between them. The CDR3 region has the DNA TGTGCCTGGAGTGGGATGGGAGGGGCGAACACTGAAGCTTTCTTT. Translation: CAWSGMGGANTEAFF.

V is TRBV5-1 and J is TRBJ1-5; the D is unclear. The V gene's germline CDR1 is SGHRS and CDR2 YFSETQ. Trimming removed 7 bases from V and 0 bases from J, with 5 bases in between. The CDR3 totals 12 residues. The CDR3 bases are TGCGCCAGCCCTATTAGCAATCAGCCCCAGCATTTT. Protein: CASPISNQPQHF.

The chain couples TRBV5-1 to TRBJ2-5; TRBD2 agrees at 12 bases. The ends lost 6 bases at V and 9 bases at J; junction bases unmatched: 9. This CDR3 has 14 amino acids. Looked up from germline, CDR1 is SGHRS and CDR2 is YFSETQ. Here the CDR3 DNA reads TGCGCCAGCACCGGGACTAGCGGGTCGGGAGCCCAGTACTTC. Protein product: CASTGTSGSGAQYF.

This rearrangement joins TRBV23-1 to TRBJ1-6, with D unclear. TRBV23-1 is an ORF, and what it does is uncertain. The V gene lost 10 bases and the J gene lost 4 bases, with 8 bases spanning the gap. This CDR3 region has 12 residues. CDR3 DNA sequence: TGCGCCACCGCAGCGTATAATTCACCCCTCCACTTT. This sequence encodes CATAAYNSPLHF.

J is TRBJ1-6 and V is TRBV7-2; possible D gene TRBD1, 6 bases. V shed 5 bases and J shed 7 bases, with 12 bases lying between them. This CDR3 region has 14 residues. The germline gives CDR1 SGHTA, CDR2 FQGNSA. CDR3: CASSPGQLNSPLHF. The CDR3 coding sequence is TGTGCCAGCAGCCCCGGACAGCTAAATTCACCCCTCCACTTT.

V gene TRBV11-2 combines with J gene TRBJ1-1, with a possible D match to TRBD1 (5 bases). V was clipped by 5 bases and J by 8 bases, with 15 bases between them. The CDR3 has 13 residues. Germline CDR1 and CDR2: SGHAT and FQNNGV. CDR3 in DNA: TGTGCCAGCAGCCCTGCAGGGCGGACAGAAGCTTTCTTT. It is translated as CASSPAGRTEAFF. Variable domain in full (rest from reference TRBV11-2 and TRBJ1-1): EAGVAQSPRYKIIEKRQSVAFWCNPISGHATLYWYQQILGQGPKLLIQFQNNGVVDDSQLPKDRFSAERLKGVDSTLKIQPAKLEDSAVYLCASSPAGRTEAFFGQGTRLTVV.

This clone was seen once. This chain connects TRBV19 to TRBJ1-5, with TRBD1 as a possible D gene (5 bases). The germline V gene encodes CDR1 LNHDA and CDR2 SQIVND (reference sequence). With 5 bases removed from V and 6 bases from J, the gap between germline ends came to 14 bases. The CDR3 length is 14 residues. CDR3 bases: TGTGCCAGTAGTCAGGGTCAGTGGGTTCAGCCCCAGCATTTT. Its protein is CASSQGQWVQPQHF.

The chain combines TRBV6-1 with TRBJ2-3; 9 bases are shared with TRBD2. In germline, CDR1 is MNHNS, CDR2 SASEGT. V dropped 4 bases and J dropped 3; count of bases not matched to a gene: 11. The CDR3 runs to 17 residues. CDR3 residues: CASSGLAANSPTDTQYF. The CDR3 DNA reads as TGTGCCAGCAGTGGACTAGCGGCGAACTCTCCTACAGATACGCAGTATTTT.

J is TRBJ2-5 and V is TRBV6-1; 14 bases align to TRBD2. This CDR3 spans 18 amino acids. The junction had 10 bases not matched to a gene; V was cut back by 1 base and J by 6 bases. From germline, CDR1 is MNHNS and CDR2 SASEGT. Here the CDR3 DNA reads TGTGCCAGCAGTGAAGAAGGGGGACTAGCGGGGGTTAAAAAGACCCAGTACTTC. Its translation: CASSEEGGLAGVKKTQYF.

This sequence joins TRBV19 and TRBJ1-1; a weak D match, TRBD1 (6 bases). Per the germline V gene, CDR1 is LNHDA and CDR2 is SQIVND (reference sequence). V lost 9 bases and J 1 base, leaving 18 bases between the germline ends. The CDR3 totals 15 residues. CDR3 in amino acids: CASQPTGTGNTEAFF. DNA for the CDR3: TGTGCCAGCCAACCTACAGGGACGGGGAACACTGAAGCTTTCTTT.

V gene TRBV3-1 (or the pseudogene TRBV3-2) combines with J gene TRBJ2-3, with D perhaps matching TRBD2 (5 bases). V was pared by 1 base and J by 6 bases, with 14 bases between. CDR1 is LGHDT and CDR2 is YNNKEL in the germline V gene (reference sequence). This CDR3 is 15 amino acids long. The CDR3, as DNA: TGTGCCAGCAGCCAAGTAGGGAGTTTGGGGGATACGCAGTATTTT. Encoded protein: CASSQVGSLGDTQYF.

In its sample, this clone was seen a few times. CDR3 DNA sequence: TGTGCCAGCAGCCACAGAGCGGGGGGCGCGTTCGGGGGTGAGCAGTTCTTC. This sequence encodes CASSHRAGGAFGGEQFF. V gene TRBV14 combines with J gene TRBJ2-1; TRBD2 aligns across 9 bases. The CDR3 totals 17 residues. The V segment lost 3 bases and the J segment 9 bases; nucleotides outside the gene matches: 15. Germline loops: CDR1 SGHDN, CDR2 FVKESK.

The chain is built from TRBV7-8 and TRBJ1-3, with D perhaps TRBD1 (6 bases). The germline V gene encodes CDR1 SGHVS and CDR2 FQNEAQ. This CDR3 is 15 amino acids long. V was trimmed by 3 bases and J by 0 bases, leaving 9 bases between them. The CDR3 spells CASSLGHFSGNTIYF. The CDR3 region has the DNA TGTGCCAGCAGCTTGGGACACTTCTCTGGAAACACCATATATTTT.

This clone was found once. V gene TRBV24-1 combines with J gene TRBJ2-3; D unresolved. Trimming left V 2 bases short and J 2 bases short, with 4 bases between. Germline values: CDR1 KGHDR, CDR2 SFDVKD. The CDR3 is 13 residues long. CDR3 DNA: TGTGCCACCAGTGATTCTGTCACAGATACGCAGTATTTT. Protein: CATSDSVTDTQYF.

The chain recombines TRBV14 with TRBJ1-2, with D maybe TRBD1 (6 bases). Germline loops: CDR1 SGHDN, CDR2 FVKESK. CDR3 size: 15 residues. V lost 1 base and J lost 4, with 13 bases in between. As DNA, the CDR3 is TGTGCCAGCAGCCAAGGGGGGGGGCGGACCTATGGCTACACCTTC. It specifies CASSQGGGRTYGYTF.

This clone was found once. CDR3 sequence reads: CASSQDADGYTF. DNA of the CDR3: TGTGCCAGCAGCCAAGATGCAGATGGCTACACCTTC. The chain carries TRBV4-2 and TRBJ1-2; D is unresolved. The CDR3 length is 12 residues. Germline V gene lookup returns CDR1 LGHNA and CDR2 YNFKEQ. V dropped 0 bases and J dropped 6 bases, with 5 bases sitting between them.

The chain uses TRBV21-1 and TRBJ1-4. TRBV21-1 is flagged as a pseudogene. CDR3 length: 15 amino acids. CDR3 sequence reads: CASSKAERTNEKLFF. CDR3 in DNA: TGTGCCAGCAGCAAAGCCGAGCGCACTAATGAAAAACTGTTTTTT.

J is TRBJ1-3 and V is TRBV2, with D hard to call. Germline assignment: CDR1 SNHLY and CDR2 FYNNEI. The length of the CDR3 is 13 residues. Trimming stripped 3 bases from V and 4 bases from J, with 7 bases between. The CDR3 region is CASSESGGNTIYF. The DNA for the CDR3 is TGTGCCAGCAGTGAGAGCGGAGGAAACACCATATATTTT.

The genes are TRBV25-1 and TRBJ2-2; D not certain. Trimming took 7 bases from V and 1 from J, leaving 4 bases between them. The CDR3 has 12 residues. Per germline, CDR1 MGHDK and CDR2 SYGVNS. CDR3 amino acids: CASTKNTGELFF. The CDR3 coding sequence is TGTGCCAGCACCAAGAACACCGGGGAGCTGTTTTTT. Together with reference TRBV25-1 and TRBJ2-2, the CDR3 gives the full variable domain: EADIYQTPRYLVIGTGKKITLECSQTMGHDKMYWYQQDPGMELHLIHYSYGVNSTEKGDLSSESTVSRIRTEHFPLTLESARPSHTSQYLCASTKNTGELFFGEGSRLTVL.

This clone was picked up one time. V and J are TRBV7-2 and TRBJ1-3; TRBD1 aligns across 9 bases. The V gene's germline CDR1 is SGHTA and CDR2 FQGNSA. The CDR3 loop spans 15 amino acids. V shed 5 bases and J 4 bases; nucleotides not matched to a gene: 6. The CDR3 spells CASSPRQGEGNTIYF. CDR3 coding DNA: TGTGCCAGCAGCCCCCGACAGGGGGAAGGAAACACCATATATTTT.